This T cell receptor (beta chain) was identified during a study of blood T cell repertoires in COVID-19 (dated by TCRdb to 2019 to 2021). Concerning the study at large: The collaborator samples originated in the United States, Italy and Spain and spanned the acute and convalescent phases of COVID-19. The sample metadata nearly always contained a de-identified subject ID, COVID-19 status, age in years and sex. The samples were drawn from two sources: the first 160 participants of the ongoing ImmuneRACE study, and 1,200 or so subjects contributed by 6 global collaborators. The repertoires were made available in a free public database intended to serve as a resource for research on the immune response to SARS-CoV-2. Where available, HLA class I and class II types were obtained from metadata supplied by the sample provider rather than from assay-based typing. The dataset comprised deeply sampled blood TCRbeta repertoires from subjects exposed to, actively infected with, or recovered from COVID-19. The material from the prospective study consisted of cDNA or gDNA derived from T cells, B-cell-depleted T cells, or PBMCs. Study-wide findings and limitations: The quantity of clinical and demographic metadata differed by source and by participant and was supplied without curation.

One collaborating source in Seattle enrolled patients while the patients were actively infected and followed the patients over time throughout the course of disease. Each collaborating institution followed its own protocols to collect whole blood in K2EDTA tubes. For TCRbeta analysis, collaborator samples were shipped as frozen whole blood, as isolated PBMCs, or as DNA extracted from either sample type. TCRbeta CDR3 regions were amplified from genomic DNA by means of the immunoSEQ Assay, a bias-controlled multiplex PCR. The original methods were these. The number of nucleated cells in each sample was estimated from the amplification of reference gene primers within the assay. To quantify the absolute abundance of each unique TCRbeta CDR3 rearrangement, sequence reads were collapsed and filtered. For each sample, productive Simpson clonality was calculated by taking the square root of Simpson's diversity index across productive rearrangements. TCRdb provides this immuneACCESS table in a form limited to in-frame rearrangements. Some clones are lacking; in checked studies, under half of them reflect an unresolved V gene, and why the rest are absent is not known. That table supplies the V and J calls and clone size; D and trimming were determined from the DNA. Across this sample there are fewer than 95,000 clones, with over 65% seen only once. The ten biggest clones cover about 3.9% of the sample.

Trimming takes 4 bases from V and 3 bases from J, and the germline ends sit 20 bases apart. Inclusive of the bounding cysteine and phenylalanine, the CDR3 is 17 residues long. The entry retains the CDR3 DNA only, 51 bases that are in frame from base 1. In the germline V gene, CDR1 corresponds to SGDLS and CDR2 to YYNGEE. As regards this clone: Its antigen is still unknown. Per-base qualities were not stored, and no clone one base away is much larger.

Here the chain combines TRBV9 and TRBJ2-1, with TRBD2 perhaps the D gene, on 6 matching bases. This sequence was found in a man in his 70s with COVID-19, enrolled during active disease. Sequencing was performed on peripheral blood. The CDR3 region reads CASSRRTGTYNYNEQFF. The DNA reads TGTGCCAGCAGCCGCCGGACGGGGACTTACAACTACAATGAGCAGTTCTTC.